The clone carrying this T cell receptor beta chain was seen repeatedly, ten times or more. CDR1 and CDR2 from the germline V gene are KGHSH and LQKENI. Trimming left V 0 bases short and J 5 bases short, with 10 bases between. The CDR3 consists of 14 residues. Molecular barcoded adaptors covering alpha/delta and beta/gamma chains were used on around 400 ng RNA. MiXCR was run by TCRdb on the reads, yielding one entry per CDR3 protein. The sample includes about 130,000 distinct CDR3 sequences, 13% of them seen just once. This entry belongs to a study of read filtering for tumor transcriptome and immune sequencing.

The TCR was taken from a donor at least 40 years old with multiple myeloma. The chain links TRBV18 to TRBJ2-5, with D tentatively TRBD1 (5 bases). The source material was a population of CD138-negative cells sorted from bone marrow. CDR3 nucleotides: TGTGCCAGCTCACCACCGGGCAGGGATGAGACCCAGTACTTC. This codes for CASSPPGRDETQYF.